This TCR beta chain is from a study of a mutant IDH1 vaccine in newly diagnosed glioma. Time point defined: baseline, week 1 (first vaccination visit). Treatment here: pre-vaccination baseline after standard-of-care therapy. Sequencing was performed with immunoSEQ multiplex PCR; in TCRdb, only in-frame clones are kept and a portion is missing. The sample shows roughly 16,000 clones, around four fifths of them seen only once. Germline values: CDR1 KGHSH, CDR2 LQKENI. Trimming took 3 bases from V and 6 from J, leaving 8 bases between them. This CDR3 is 13 amino acids long. This chain links TRBV18 with TRBJ2-2; D gene ambiguous. The sequencing here drew on PBMCs, taken from a glioma patient treated with radiotherapy, temozolomide or both. This TCR came from a man aged 40-50 years with glioma. The CDR3, as DNA: TGTGCCAGCTCACCGATGGGCGCCGGGGAGCTGTTTTTT. Its protein product is CASSPMGAGELFF.